This record covers a single TCR beta chain. The data were obtained in a study of blood T cell repertoires in COVID-19. In the study overall: Samples came from the United States, Italy and Spain, spanning acute and convalescent COVID-19. In each case, the material was cDNA or gDNA derived from T cells, B-cell-depleted T cells, or PBMCs.

The CDR3 length is 13 residues. The V gene end was trimmed by 5 bases and the J gene end by 5 bases; junction bases not matched to a gene: 2. Germline-derived CDR1 and CDR2 are SEHNR and FQNEAQ (reference sequence). Original analysis: Reference gene primer amplification gave nucleated cell count estimates. The repertoire was sequenced with immunoSEQ multiplex PCR; TCRdb's copy has only in-frame clones and lacks some. V, J and clone size were drawn from that table, and D and trimming were deduced from the DNA. In the table there are tens of thousands of clones, roughly 84% of which are singletons. Material: peripheral blood. The TCR originated in a woman of 80 years or more with acute or convalescent COVID-19. V and J are TRBV7-9 and TRBJ1-5, with 8 bases lining up with TRBD1. The CDR3 here is CASSQTGDQPQHF. Here the CDR3 DNA reads TGTGCCAGCAGCCAGACAGGGGATCAGCCCCAGCATTTT.